Shown below are 30 T cell receptor beta chains from a single sample sequenced in a study of cytomegalovirus exposure and HLA in healthy donors. Both 60 Vbeta primers and 13 Jbeta primers went into the PCR. This table comes from immunoSEQ multiplex PCR, and its TCRdb copy is limited to in-frame clones, with some not included. Of about 160,000 clones in the sample, more than 80% are singletons; the top ten hold 6.5% to 7.5%. Sequences were obtained from PBMCs. The receptors were sampled from a woman aged 25 to 39 in good health and CMV-seropositive.

This chain joins TRBV7-3 and TRBJ1-1; TRBD1 is a possible D gene (5 bases). Germline CDR1 and CDR2: SGHTA and FQGTGA. The ends were cut back, 5 bases at V and 6 bases at J, with 16 bases in the middle. This CDR3 region has 14 residues. The CDR3 DNA follows: TGTGCCAGCAGCCGCGGCGGCAGGGAGGCTGAAGCTTTCTTT. It yields the protein CASSRGGREAEAFF.

The V call is TRBV5-1, the J call TRBJ2-1, with 9 bases fitting TRBD2. Germline values: CDR1 SGHRS, CDR2 YFSETQ. The CDR3 contains 16 residues. J gave up 6 bases and V 1 base, and 8 bases lay outside the gene matches. The CDR3 nucleotides read TGCGCCAGCAGCTTGTGGGCGGGGGGGCGTCGCAATGAGCAGTTCTTC. Encoded protein: CASSLWAGGRRNEQFF.

The DNA for the CDR3 is TGTGCCAGCAGCTTCGGGAACACTGAAGCTTTCTTT. This encodes CASSFGNTEAFF. The J gene is TRBJ1-1, the V gene TRBV7-2; D is undetermined. This CDR3 is built from 12 residues. The germline V and J ends were trimmed by 3 bases and 1 base, with 3 bases remaining between them. The V gene's germline CDR1 is SGHTA and CDR2 FQGNSA.

The V call is TRBV5-5, the J call TRBJ2-7; possible D gene TRBD1, 5 bases. Deletions cut 0 bases from V and 4 bases from J, with 11 bases between. Per germline, CDR1 SGHKS and CDR2 YYEKEE (reference sequence). CDR3 length: 14 amino acids. The CDR3 protein is CASSLGAGLYEQYF. CDR3 bases: TGTGCCAGCAGCTTGGGCGCAGGGCTGTACGAGCAGTACTTC.

The chain's CDR3 is CASSTVLGGSGNTIYF. The CDR3 nucleotides are TGTGCCAGTAGTACAGTCCTCGGGGGTTCTGGAAACACCATATATTTT. The chain carries TRBV19 and TRBJ1-3; maybe TRBD1 (5 bases). CDR1 is LNHDA and CDR2 is SQIVND in the germline V gene (reference sequence). This CDR3 comprises 16 residues. V was cut by 4 bases and J by 1 base, with 14 bases left in between.

Remarks on this clone: An end of the junction does not agree with germline; a read error may underlie this. The V call is TRBV7-9, the J call TRBJ1-5, with a possible D match to TRBD1 (5 bases). The length of the CDR3 is 12 residues. The V gene's germline CDR1 is SEHNR and CDR2 FQNEAQ (reference sequence). The DNA for the CDR3 is TGTTCCAGCAGCTTAGGGGAGCAGCCCCAGCATTTT. Its protein product is CSSSLGEQPQHF.

The J gene is TRBJ1-2, the V gene TRBV7-2; D might be TRBD1 (5 bases). The germline CDR1 and CDR2 sequences are SGHTA and FQGNSA. This CDR3 is 14 amino acids long. The V end lost 0 bases, the J end lost 6 bases, and 11 bases lay between the germline ends. CDR3 residues: CASSLAGRADGYTF. The CDR3 DNA follows: TGTGCCAGCAGCTTAGCAGGCAGGGCTGATGGCTACACCTTC. Together with reference TRBV7-2 and TRBJ1-2, the CDR3 gives the full variable domain: GAGVSQSPSNKVTEKGKDVELRCDPISGHTALYWYRQSLGQGLEFLIYFQGNSAPDKSGLPSDRFSAERTGGSVSTLTIQRTQQEDSAVYLCASSLAGRADGYTFGSGTRLTVV.

The rearrangement uses TRBV11-1 and TRBJ1-6, with 9 positions matching TRBD1. There are 14 residues in the CDR3. The junction had 2 bases not matched to a gene; V was cut back by 4 bases and J by 7 bases. CDR1 and CDR2 from the germline V gene are SGHAT and FQDESV (reference sequence). The CDR3 sequence: CASSWGQGNSPLHF. Here the CDR3 DNA reads TGTGCCAGCAGCTGGGGACAGGGAAATTCACCCCTCCACTTT.

The V gene is TRBV2, the J gene TRBJ2-7, with 9 bases identical to TRBD1. The CDR3 runs to 15 residues. Germline V CDR1 and CDR2: SNHLY, FYNNEI. The junction had 5 bases not matched to a gene; V was cut back by 3 bases and J by 2 bases. CDR3 bases: TGTGCCAGCAGTGAGTTGGGGACAGGGACCTACGAGCAGTACTTC. It translates to CASSELGTGTYEQYF.

As for this clone: A read error may produce the germline difference seen at one junction end. The chain employs TRBV7-2 and TRBJ2-7; TRBD1 matches 8 bases. The CDR3 covers 16 residues. The V gene's germline CDR1 is SGHTA and CDR2 FQGNSA. The CDR3 DNA reads as TGCGCCAGCAGCCAAGAGGACAGGGCGGGGTTTTACGAGCAGTACTTC. It translates to CASSQEDRAGFYEQYF.

The chain is built from TRBV9 and TRBJ2-2; 7 positions agree with TRBD1. The CDR3 loop spans 14 amino acids. V lost 6 bases, J lost 6 bases, and 8 bases stayed unmatched. CDR1 is SGDLS, CDR2 YYNGEE, per germline. CDR3 loop: CASTRQGSAGELFF. The CDR3, as DNA: TGTGCCAGCACTCGACAGGGATCGGCCGGGGAGCTGTTTTTT.

This chain joins TRBV7-3 and TRBJ2-7, with D unclear. Trimming pared 4 bases from V and 6 bases from J, leaving 13 bases between. The CDR3 contains 13 residues. CDR1 is SGHTA and CDR2 is FQGTGA in the germline V gene. The CDR3 here is CASSSDGTGEQYF. The CDR3 DNA sequence: TGTGCCAGCAGCTCAGACGGTACGGGCGAGCAGTACTTC. Full variable domain (rest looked up from reference TRBV7-3 and TRBJ2-7): GAGVSQTPSNKVTEKGKYVELRCDPISGHTALYWYRQSLGQGPEFLIYFQGTGAADDSGLPNDRFFAVRPEGSVSTLKIQRTERGDSAVYLCASSSDGTGEQYFGPGTRLTVT.

The CDR3 protein is CASSEAPSYNEQFF. Here the CDR3 DNA reads TGTGCCAGCAGTGAAGCCCCGTCCTACAATGAGCAGTTCTTC. The rearrangement joins TRBV6-1 to TRBJ2-1, with unresolved D. With 0 bases removed from V and 1 base from J, the gap between germline ends came to 4 bases. Germline V CDR1 and CDR2: MNHNS, SASEGT. The CDR3 covers 14 residues.

This clone showed up just once. CDR3 in amino acids: CASSFTGESYEQYF. In DNA, the CDR3 is TGTGCCAGCAGTTTTACGGGGGAGTCCTACGAGCAGTACTTC. V usage is TRBV27 and J usage is TRBJ2-5; D is perhaps TRBD2 (6 bases). The J call may be mistaken, given a closer DNA end match to TRBJ2-7. The CDR3 spans 14 residues. Germline CDR1 and CDR2: MNHEY and SMNVEV (reference sequence).

The chain joins TRBV7-2 to TRBJ2-5; TRBD2 matches at 13 bases. V trimming: 1 base; J trimming: 4 bases; junction bases outside the gene matches: 3. CDR1 and CDR2 (germline): SGHTA, FQGNSA. This CDR3 contains 16 residues. The CDR3, as DNA: TGTGCCAGCAGCTTAGAACTAGCGGGGGGGGGAGAGACCCAGTACTTC. Translation: CASSLELAGGGETQYF.

The chain carries TRBV28 and TRBJ2-4, with D perhaps TRBD2 (7 bases). V gave up 5 bases and J gave up 1 base, with 12 bases separating them. Germline V gives CDR1 MDHEN, CDR2 SYDVKM. This CDR3 comprises 15 residues. DNA of the CDR3: TGTGCCAGCAGTAATAGGGGGGGGGCCAAAAACATTCAGTACTTC. Translation gives CASSNRGGAKNIQYF.

The V gene is TRBV7-3, the J gene TRBJ2-3; weak D call: TRBD2 (5 bases). The V end was cut by 6 bases, the J end by 4 bases, with 17 bases between. CDR3 length: 15 residues. Germline loops: CDR1 SGHTA, CDR2 FQGTGA. This chain's CDR3 is CASSSAGASSDTQYF. The CDR3 DNA reads TGTGCCAGCAGTAGCGCGGGTGCAAGCTCAGATACGCAGTATTTT.

The chain recombines TRBV7-8 with TRBJ1-2, with 9 positions matching TRBD1. The trim removed 0 bases at V and 8 bases at J, leaving 7 bases unmatched. This CDR3 comprises 15 residues. Germline-derived CDR1 and CDR2 are SGHVS and FQNEAQ. The DNA for the CDR3 is TGTGCCAGCAGCTTAGCGCTGGGACAGGGTATCGGCTACACCTTC. Protein: CASSLALGQGIGYTF. The full variable domain, its missing parts supplied by reference TRBV7-8 and TRBJ1-2, is GAGVSQSPRYKVAKRGQDVALRCDPISGHVSLFWYQQALGQGPEFLTYFQNEAQLDKSGLPSDRFFAERPEGSVSTLKIQRTQQEDSAVYLCASSLALGQGIGYTFGSGTRLTVV.

The J gene is TRBJ2-7, the V gene TRBV10-3, with a possible D match to TRBD2 (7 bases). Trimming pared 4 bases from V and 0 bases from J, leaving 16 bases between. This CDR3 is built from 16 residues. The germline gives CDR1 ENHRY, CDR2 SYGVKD. As DNA, the CDR3 is TGTGCCATCAGTGTAGAGGGGGGGGCCCGCTCCTACGAGCAGTACTTC. The encoded protein is CAISVEGGARSYEQYF.

This chain links TRBV7-6 with TRBJ2-1, with TRBD1 matching over 8 bases. Germline lookup yields CDR1 SGHVS and CDR2 FNYEAQ. V shed 4 bases and J 0 bases; nucleotides not matched to a gene: 8. The length of the CDR3 is 17 residues. Written as DNA, the CDR3 is TGTGCCAGCAGCTCGCAGGGGGCACCGAGCTCCTACAATGAGCAGTTCTTC. Its protein is CASSSQGAPSSYNEQFF.

The CDR3 here is CASSVRAGGEQFF. The CDR3 DNA sequence: TGTGCCAGCAGCGTAAGAGCGGGGGGTGAGCAGTTCTTC. The chain uses TRBV9 and TRBJ2-1; TRBD2 matches 9 bases. V shed 1 base and J 9 bases; nucleotides not matched to a gene: 2. The CDR3 runs 13 residues. Germline CDR1 is SGDLS and CDR2 is YYNGEE.

V and J are TRBV5-1 and TRBJ2-1, with TRBD1 identical over 11 bases. Losses at the gene ends were 4 bases for V and 7 bases for J; bases not matched to a gene: 7. The CDR3 totals 15 residues. The germline V gene has CDR1 SGHRS and CDR2 YFSETQ. CDR3 nucleotides: TGCGCCAGCAGCCCCGGGACAGGGGGATCTAATGAGCAGTTCTTC. Protein: CASSPGTGGSNEQFF. The whole variable domain, remainder taken from reference TRBV5-1 and TRBJ2-1, is KAGVTQTPRYLIKTRGQQVTLSCSPISGHRSVSWYQQTPGQGLQFLFEYFSETQRNKGNFPGRFSGRQFSNSRSEMNVSTLELGDSALYLCASSPGTGGSNEQFFGPGTRLTVL.

The rearrangement joins TRBV6-1 to TRBJ1-3; tentatively, D is TRBD1 (5 bases). V shed 7 bases and J shed 0 bases, with 13 bases lying between them. CDR1 is MNHNS and CDR2 is SASEGT in the germline V gene. There are 15 residues in the CDR3. The CDR3 loop reads CASNVDRSSGNTIYF. In nucleotides, the CDR3 is TGTGCCAGCAATGTTGACAGAAGCTCTGGAAACACCATATATTTT.

The gene calls are TRBV7-3 and TRBJ2-5; 8 nucleotides agree with TRBD1. Per the germline V gene, CDR1 is SGHTA and CDR2 is FQGTGA. The CDR3 runs to 16 residues. J was trimmed by 4 bases and V by 2 bases; bases with no gene match: 9. The CDR3 loop is CASSLFGRGLTETQYF. CDR3 sequence (DNA): TGTGCCAGCAGCTTATTCGGCAGGGGGCTTACAGAGACCCAGTACTTC.

The chain is built from TRBV7-9 and TRBJ2-1; the D gene is possibly TRBD2 (5 bases). CDR1 and CDR2 from the germline V gene are SEHNR and FQNEAQ (reference sequence). Trimming removed 5 bases at V and 4 bases at J, with 21 bases between. The CDR3 is 17 amino acids. The CDR3 here is CASSPRVGYGEYNEQFF. CDR3 bases: TGTGCCAGCAGCCCACGGGTGGGCTACGGGGAATACAATGAGCAGTTCTTC.

The rearrangement links TRBV11-3 to TRBJ2-1, with 9 nucleotides matching TRBD1. The CDR3 sequence is 16 residues long. Germline assignment: CDR1 SGHNT and CDR2 YENEEA. With 2 bases clipped from V and 8 bases from J, the junction kept 10 bases outside the gene matches. CDR3 nucleotide sequence: TGTGCCAGCAGCTTATTTGGACAGGGGCCCGTCGATGAGCAGTTCTTC. Encoded protein: CASSLFGQGPVDEQFF.

The table lists this clone with a count of one. The V gene is TRBV4-3, the J gene TRBJ2-7; tentatively, D is TRBD1 (5 bases). The CDR3 sequence is 15 residues long. The V gene lost 4 bases and the J gene lost 0 bases, with 13 bases spanning the gap. CDR1 LGHNA and CDR2 YSLEER come from the germline V gene. In DNA form, the CDR3 reads TGCGCCAGCAGCCCTTACTATGACAGCTCCTACGAGCAGTACTTC. Protein: CASSPYYDSSYEQYF.

J is TRBJ2-7 and V is TRBV2; maybe TRBD1 (6 bases). This CDR3 contains 12 residues. The V gene's germline CDR1 is SNHLY and CDR2 FYNNEI. V lost 6 bases to trimming and J lost 3 bases, with 9 bases between them. The CDR3 sequence is CASRDSYYEQYF. The CDR3 coding sequence is TGTGCCAGCAGGGACAGCTACTACGAGCAGTACTTC.

This chain connects TRBV9 to TRBJ2-3, with 8 bases that match TRBD1. V shed 1 base, J shed 5 bases, and the junction held 6 bases outside the gene matches. Germline V gene lookup returns CDR1 SGDLS and CDR2 YYNGEE. The CDR3 consists of 15 residues. The CDR3 spells CASSVRQGAGDTQYF. The CDR3 DNA reads as TGTGCCAGCAGCGTACGTCAGGGGGCGGGAGATACGCAGTATTTT.

V is TRBV27 and J is TRBJ1-6; maybe TRBD1 (6 bases). CDR1 is MNHEY, CDR2 SMNVEV, per germline (reference sequence). The CDR3 totals 17 residues. With 5 bases removed from V and 3 bases from J, the gap between germline ends came to 17 bases. The CDR3: CASSPSGGRGYNSPLHF. For the CDR3, the DNA is TGTGCCAGCAGTCCCTCGGGGGGCCGCGGCTATAATTCACCCCTCCACTTT.